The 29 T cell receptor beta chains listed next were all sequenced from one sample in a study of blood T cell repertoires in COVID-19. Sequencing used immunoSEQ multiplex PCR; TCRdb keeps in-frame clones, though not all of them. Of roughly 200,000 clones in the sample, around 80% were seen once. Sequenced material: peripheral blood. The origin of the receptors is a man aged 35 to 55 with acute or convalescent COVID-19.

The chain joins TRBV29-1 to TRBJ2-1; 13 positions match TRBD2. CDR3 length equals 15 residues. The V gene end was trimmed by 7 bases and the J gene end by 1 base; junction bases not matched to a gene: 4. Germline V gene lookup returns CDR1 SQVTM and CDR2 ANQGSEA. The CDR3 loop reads CSAKTSGRSYNEQFF. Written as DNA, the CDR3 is TGCAGCGCCAAGACTAGCGGGAGGTCCTACAATGAGCAGTTCTTC.

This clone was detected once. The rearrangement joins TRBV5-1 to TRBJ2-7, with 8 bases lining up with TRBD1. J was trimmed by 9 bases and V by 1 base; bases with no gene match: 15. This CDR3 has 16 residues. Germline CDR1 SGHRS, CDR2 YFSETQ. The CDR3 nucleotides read TGCGCCAGCAGCTTGAGTATAGGACAGGGTAGTAGCGGGCAGTACTTC. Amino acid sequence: CASSLSIGQGSSGQYF. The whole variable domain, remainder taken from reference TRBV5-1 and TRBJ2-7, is KAGVTQTPRYLIKTRGQQVTLSCSPISGHRSVSWYQQTPGQGLQFLFEYFSETQRNKGNFPGRFSGRQFSNSRSEMNVSTLELGDSALYLCASSLSIGQGSSGQYFGPGTRLTVT.

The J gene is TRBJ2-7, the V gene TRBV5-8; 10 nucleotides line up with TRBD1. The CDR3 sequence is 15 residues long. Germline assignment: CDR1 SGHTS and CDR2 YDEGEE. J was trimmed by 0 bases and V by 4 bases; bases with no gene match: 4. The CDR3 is CASSRGQGFSYEQYF. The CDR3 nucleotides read TGTGCCAGCAGCCGGGGACAGGGGTTCTCCTACGAGCAGTACTTC.

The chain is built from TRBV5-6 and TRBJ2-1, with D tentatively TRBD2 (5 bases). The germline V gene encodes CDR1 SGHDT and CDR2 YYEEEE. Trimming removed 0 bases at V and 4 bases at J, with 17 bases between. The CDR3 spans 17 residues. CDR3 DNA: TGTGCCAGCAGCTTGGGAGGAGGAGGATCGGGGTACAATGAGCAGTTCTTC. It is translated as CASSLGGGGSGYNEQFF.

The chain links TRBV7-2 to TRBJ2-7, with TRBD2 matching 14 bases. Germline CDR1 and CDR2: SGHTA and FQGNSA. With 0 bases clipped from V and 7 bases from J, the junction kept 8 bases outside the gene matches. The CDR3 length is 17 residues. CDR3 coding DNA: TGTGCCAGCAGCTTAGCGACTAGCGGGAGGGATTTTCGAGAGCAGTACTTC. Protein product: CASSLATSGRDFREQYF. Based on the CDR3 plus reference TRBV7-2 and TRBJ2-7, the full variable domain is GAGVSQSPSNKVTEKGKDVELRCDPISGHTALYWYRQSLGQGLEFLIYFQGNSAPDKSGLPSDRFSAERTGGSVSTLTIQRTQQEDSAVYLCASSLATSGRDFREQYFGPGTRLTVT.

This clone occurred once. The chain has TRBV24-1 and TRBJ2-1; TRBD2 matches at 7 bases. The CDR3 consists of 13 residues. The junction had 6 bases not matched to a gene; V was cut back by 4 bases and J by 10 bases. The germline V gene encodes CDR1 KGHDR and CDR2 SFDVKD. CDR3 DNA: TGTGCCACCAGTGAGGCGGGAGCCGGCGAGCAGTTCTTC. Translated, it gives CATSEAGAGEQFF.

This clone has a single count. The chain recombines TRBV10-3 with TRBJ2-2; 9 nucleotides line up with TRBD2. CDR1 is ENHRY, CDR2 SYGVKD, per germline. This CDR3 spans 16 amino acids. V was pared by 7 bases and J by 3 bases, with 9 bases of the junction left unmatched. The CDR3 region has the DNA TGTGCCATCAACCGGGAGTCTAGCGGGGACACCGGGGAGCTGTTTTTT. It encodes CAINRESSGDTGELFF.

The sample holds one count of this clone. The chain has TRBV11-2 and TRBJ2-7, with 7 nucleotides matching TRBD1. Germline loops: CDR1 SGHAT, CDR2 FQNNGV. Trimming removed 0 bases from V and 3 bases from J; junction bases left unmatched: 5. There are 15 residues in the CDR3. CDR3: CASSLDRQGYYEQYF. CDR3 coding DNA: TGTGCCAGCAGCTTAGACAGACAGGGCTACTACGAGCAGTACTTC.

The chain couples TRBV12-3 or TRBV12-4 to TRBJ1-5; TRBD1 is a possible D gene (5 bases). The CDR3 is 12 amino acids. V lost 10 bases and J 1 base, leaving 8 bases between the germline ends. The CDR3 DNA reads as TGTGCCACAGGGAAGAGCAATCAGCCCCAGCATTTT. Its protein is CATGKSNQPQHF.

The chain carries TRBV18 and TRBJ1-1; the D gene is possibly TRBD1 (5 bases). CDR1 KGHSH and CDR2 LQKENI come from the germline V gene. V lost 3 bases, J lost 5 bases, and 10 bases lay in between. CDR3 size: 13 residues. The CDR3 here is CASSPGGSTEAFF. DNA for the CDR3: TGTGCCAGCTCACCGGGGGGGTCAACTGAAGCTTTCTTT.

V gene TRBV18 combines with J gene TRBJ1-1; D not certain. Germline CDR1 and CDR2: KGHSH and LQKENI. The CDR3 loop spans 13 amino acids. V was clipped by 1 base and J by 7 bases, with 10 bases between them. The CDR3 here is CASSPLNGDEAFF. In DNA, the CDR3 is TGTGCCAGCTCACCACTAAACGGGGATGAAGCTTTCTTT.

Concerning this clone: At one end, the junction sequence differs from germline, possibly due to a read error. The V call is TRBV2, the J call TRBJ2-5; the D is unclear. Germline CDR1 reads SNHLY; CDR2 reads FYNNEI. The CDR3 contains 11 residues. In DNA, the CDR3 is TGTGCCAGCAGTACGAAAGAGAGCCAGTACTTC. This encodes CASSTKESQYF.

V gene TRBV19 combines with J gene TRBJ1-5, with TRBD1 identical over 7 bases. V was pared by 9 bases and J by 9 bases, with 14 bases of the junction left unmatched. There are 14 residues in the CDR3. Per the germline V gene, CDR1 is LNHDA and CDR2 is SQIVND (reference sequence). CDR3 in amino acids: CASRDRVGQRPQHF. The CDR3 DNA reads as TGTGCCAGCCGCGACAGGGTGGGGCAGCGGCCCCAGCATTTT.

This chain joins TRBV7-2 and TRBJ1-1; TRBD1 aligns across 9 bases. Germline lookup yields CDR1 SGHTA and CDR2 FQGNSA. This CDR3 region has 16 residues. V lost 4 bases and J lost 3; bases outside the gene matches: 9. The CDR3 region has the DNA TGTGCCAGCAGCTCGTCCGGGACAGGGTACTACACTGAAGCTTTCTTT. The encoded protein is CASSSSGTGYYTEAFF.

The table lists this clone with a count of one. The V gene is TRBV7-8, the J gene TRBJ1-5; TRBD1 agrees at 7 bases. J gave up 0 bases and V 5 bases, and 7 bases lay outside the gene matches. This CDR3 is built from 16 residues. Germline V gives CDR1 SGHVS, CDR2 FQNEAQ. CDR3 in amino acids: CASSAVGTASNQPQHF. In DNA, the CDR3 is TGTGCCAGCAGCGCCGTAGGGACAGCTAGCAATCAGCCCCAGCATTTT.

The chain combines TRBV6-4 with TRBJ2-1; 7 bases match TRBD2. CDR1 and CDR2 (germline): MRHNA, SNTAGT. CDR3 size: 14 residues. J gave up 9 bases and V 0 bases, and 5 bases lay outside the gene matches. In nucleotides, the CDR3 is TGTGCCAGCAGTGACTCAGGGAGGGAGGGTGAGCAGTTCTTC. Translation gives CASSDSGREGEQFF.

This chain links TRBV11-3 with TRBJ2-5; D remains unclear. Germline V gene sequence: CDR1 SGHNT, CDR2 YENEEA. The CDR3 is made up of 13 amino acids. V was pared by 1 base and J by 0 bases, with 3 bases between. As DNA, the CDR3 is TGTGCCAGCAGCTTAGCGTACCAAGAGACCCAGTACTTC. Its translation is CASSLAYQETQYF.

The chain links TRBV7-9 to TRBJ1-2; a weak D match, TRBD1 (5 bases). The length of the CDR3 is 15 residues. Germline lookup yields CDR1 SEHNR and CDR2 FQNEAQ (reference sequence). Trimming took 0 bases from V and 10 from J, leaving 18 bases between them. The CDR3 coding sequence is TGTGCCAGCAGCTTAGCTATGGGCCAATTACAGGTCTACACCTTC. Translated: CASSLAMGQLQVYTF.

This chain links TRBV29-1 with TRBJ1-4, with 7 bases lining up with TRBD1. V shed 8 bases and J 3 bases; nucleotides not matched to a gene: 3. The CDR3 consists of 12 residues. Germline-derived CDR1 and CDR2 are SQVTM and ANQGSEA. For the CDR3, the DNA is TGCAGCTTCGGGACAGCTAATGAAAAACTGTTTTTT. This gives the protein CSFGTANEKLFF. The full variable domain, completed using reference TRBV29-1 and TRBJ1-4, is SAVISQKPSRDICQRGTSLTIQCQVDSQVTMMFWYRQQPGQSLTLIATANQGSEATYESGFVIDKFPISRPNLTFSTLTVSNMSPEDSSIYLCSFGTANEKLFFGSGTQLSVL.

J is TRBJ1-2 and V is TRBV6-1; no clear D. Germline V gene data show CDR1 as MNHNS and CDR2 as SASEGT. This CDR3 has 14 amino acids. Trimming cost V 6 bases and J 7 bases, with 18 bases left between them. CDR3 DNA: TGTGCCAGCAGCCGAATAAGGGCCGGAGGTGGCTACACCTTC. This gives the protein CASSRIRAGGGYTF.

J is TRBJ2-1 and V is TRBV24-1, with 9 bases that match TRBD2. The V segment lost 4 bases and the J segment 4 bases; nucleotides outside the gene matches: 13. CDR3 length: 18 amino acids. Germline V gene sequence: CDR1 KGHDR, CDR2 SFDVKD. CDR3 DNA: TGTGCCACCAGTGACAAATCCACAGGGGCGGGAGGGTACAATGAGCAGTTCTTC. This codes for CATSDKSTGAGGYNEQFF.

The CDR3 protein is CASSAIQAGSFYEQYF. In nucleotides, the CDR3 is TGTGCCAGCAGTGCCATTCAAGCGGGAAGTTTCTACGAGCAGTACTTC. The chain couples TRBV6-1 to TRBJ2-7, with 7 bases fitting TRBD2. CDR1 and CDR2 (germline): MNHNS, SASEGT. The CDR3 contains 16 residues. V gave up 4 bases and J gave up 3 bases; unmatched junction bases: 12.

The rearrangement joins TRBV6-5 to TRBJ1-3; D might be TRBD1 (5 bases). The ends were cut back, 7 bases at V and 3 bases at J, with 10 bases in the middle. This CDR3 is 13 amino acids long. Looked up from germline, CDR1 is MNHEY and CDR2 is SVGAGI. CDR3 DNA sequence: TGTGCCAGCACCCGGGGGAGTGGAAACACCATATATTTT. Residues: CASTRGSGNTIYF.

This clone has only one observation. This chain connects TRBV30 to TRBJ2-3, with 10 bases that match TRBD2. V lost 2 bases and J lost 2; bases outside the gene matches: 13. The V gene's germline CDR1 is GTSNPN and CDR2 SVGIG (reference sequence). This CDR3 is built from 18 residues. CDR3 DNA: TGTGCCTGGAGTCGACTAGCGGGTGCCAATGGTTACACAGATACGCAGTATTTT. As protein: CAWSRLAGANGYTDTQYF. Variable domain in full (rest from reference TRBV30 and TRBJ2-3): SQTIHQWPATLVQPVGSPLSLECTVEGTSNPNLYWYRQAAGRGLQLLFYSVGIGQISSEVPQNLSASRPQDRQFILSSKKLLLSDSGFYLCAWSRLAGANGYTDTQYFGPGTRLTVL.

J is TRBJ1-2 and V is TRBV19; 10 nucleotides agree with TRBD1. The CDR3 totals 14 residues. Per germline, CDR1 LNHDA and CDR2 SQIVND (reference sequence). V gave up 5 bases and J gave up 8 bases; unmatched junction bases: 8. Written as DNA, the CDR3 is TGTGCCAGTAGTGCCGACAGGGGGCTAGGAGGCTACACCTTC. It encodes CASSADRGLGGYTF.

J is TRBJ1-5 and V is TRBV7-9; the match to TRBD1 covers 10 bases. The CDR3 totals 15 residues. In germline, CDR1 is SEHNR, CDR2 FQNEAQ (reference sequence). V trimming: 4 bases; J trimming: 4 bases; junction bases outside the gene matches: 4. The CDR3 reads CASSSDRGPNQPQHF. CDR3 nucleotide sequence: TGTGCCAGCAGCTCAGACAGGGGGCCTAATCAGCCCCAGCATTTT.

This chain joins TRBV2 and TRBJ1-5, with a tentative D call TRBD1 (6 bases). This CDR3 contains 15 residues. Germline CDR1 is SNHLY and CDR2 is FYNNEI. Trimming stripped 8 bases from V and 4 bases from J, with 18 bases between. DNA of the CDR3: TGTGCCAGCCGGGGGGACACATGGGGAAATCAGCCCCAGCATTTT. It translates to CASRGDTWGNQPQHF.

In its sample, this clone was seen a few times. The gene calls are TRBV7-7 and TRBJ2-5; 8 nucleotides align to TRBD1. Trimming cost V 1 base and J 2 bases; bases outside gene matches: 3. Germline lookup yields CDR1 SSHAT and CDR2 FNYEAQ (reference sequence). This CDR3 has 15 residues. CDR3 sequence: CASSLGTGRQETQYF. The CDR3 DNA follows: TGTGCCAGCAGCTTAGGGACAGGGAGGCAAGAGACCCAGTACTTC.

CDR3 sequence: CASQLTGGDSPLHF. In DNA, the CDR3 is TGTGCCAGTCAACTAACAGGGGGCGATTCACCCCTCCACTTT. The chain links TRBV2 to TRBJ1-6; 9 bases are shared with TRBD1. Germline V gives CDR1 SNHLY, CDR2 FYNNEI. This CDR3 contains 14 residues. J was trimmed by 8 bases and V by 9 bases; bases with no gene match: 8.